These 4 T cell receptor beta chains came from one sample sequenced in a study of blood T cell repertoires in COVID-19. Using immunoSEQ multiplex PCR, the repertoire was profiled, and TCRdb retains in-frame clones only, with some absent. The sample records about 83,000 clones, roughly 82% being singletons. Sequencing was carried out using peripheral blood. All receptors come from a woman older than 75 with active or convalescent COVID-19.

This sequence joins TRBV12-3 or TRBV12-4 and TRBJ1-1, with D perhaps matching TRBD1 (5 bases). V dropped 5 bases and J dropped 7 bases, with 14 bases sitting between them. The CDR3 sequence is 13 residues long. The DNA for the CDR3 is TGTGCCAGCAGTCTCCTCCGCGACAGTGAAGCTTTCTTT. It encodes CASSLLRDSEAFF.

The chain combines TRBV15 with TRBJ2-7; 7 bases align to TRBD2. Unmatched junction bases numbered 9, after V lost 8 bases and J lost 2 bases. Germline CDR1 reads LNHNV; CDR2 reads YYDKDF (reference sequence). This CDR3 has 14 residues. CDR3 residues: CATQSGLGAYEQYF. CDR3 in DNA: TGTGCCACCCAGTCAGGACTAGGCGCCTACGAGCAGTACTTC.

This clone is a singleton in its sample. This CDR3 reads CASSQGTENTEAFF. The CDR3 nucleotides are TGTGCCAGCAGCCAGGGGACAGAGAACACTGAAGCTTTCTTT. This chain joins TRBV14 and TRBJ1-1, with 7 bases lining up with TRBD1. There are 14 residues in the CDR3. Germline V gives CDR1 SGHDN, CDR2 FVKESK. J lost 1 base, V lost 3 bases, and 2 bases had no gene match.

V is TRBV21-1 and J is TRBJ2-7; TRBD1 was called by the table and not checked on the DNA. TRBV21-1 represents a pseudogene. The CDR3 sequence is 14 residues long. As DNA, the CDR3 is TGTGCCAGCAGCACACCAGGGGATCCCTACGAGCAGTACTTC. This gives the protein CASSTPGDPYEQYF.